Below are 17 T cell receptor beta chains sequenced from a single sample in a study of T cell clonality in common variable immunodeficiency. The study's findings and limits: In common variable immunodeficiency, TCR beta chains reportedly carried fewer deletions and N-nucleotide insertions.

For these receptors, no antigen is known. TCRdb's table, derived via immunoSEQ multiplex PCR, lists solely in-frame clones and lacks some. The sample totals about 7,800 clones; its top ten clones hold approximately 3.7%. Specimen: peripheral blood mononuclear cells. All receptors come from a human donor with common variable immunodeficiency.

Incomplete CDR3 DNA: TGTGCCAGCAGCTCGCGGGGACAGGCCCAAGAGACC. Its translation is CASSSRGQAQET. The full-length CDR3 reads as CASSSRGQAQETQYF. The chain combines TRBV7-9 with TRBJ2-5; 8 bases map to TRBD1. The CDR3 extends 3 residues past the end of the read, so its final part is completed from the germline J gene. V lost 4 bases, J lost 1 base, and 5 bases stayed unmatched. Germline CDR1 reads SEHNR; CDR2 reads FQNEAQ (reference sequence). The CDR3 consists of 15 residues.

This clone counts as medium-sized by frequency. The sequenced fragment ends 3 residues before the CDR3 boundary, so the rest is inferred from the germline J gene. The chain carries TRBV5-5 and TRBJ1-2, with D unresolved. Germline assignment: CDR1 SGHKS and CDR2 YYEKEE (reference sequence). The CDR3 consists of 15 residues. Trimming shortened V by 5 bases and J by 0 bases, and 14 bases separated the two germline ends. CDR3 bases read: TGTGCCAGCAGTACAACCGGGTCCTCTAACTATGGC. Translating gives CASSTTGSSNYG. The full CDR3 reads CASSTTGSSNYGYTF.

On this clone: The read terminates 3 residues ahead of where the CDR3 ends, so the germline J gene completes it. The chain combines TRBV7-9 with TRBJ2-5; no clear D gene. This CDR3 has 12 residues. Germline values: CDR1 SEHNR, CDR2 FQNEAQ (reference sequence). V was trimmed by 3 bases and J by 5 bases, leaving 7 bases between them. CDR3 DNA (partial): TGTGCCAGCAGCTTCGGGTCGGAGACC. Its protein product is CASSFGSET. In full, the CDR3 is CASSFGSETQYF.

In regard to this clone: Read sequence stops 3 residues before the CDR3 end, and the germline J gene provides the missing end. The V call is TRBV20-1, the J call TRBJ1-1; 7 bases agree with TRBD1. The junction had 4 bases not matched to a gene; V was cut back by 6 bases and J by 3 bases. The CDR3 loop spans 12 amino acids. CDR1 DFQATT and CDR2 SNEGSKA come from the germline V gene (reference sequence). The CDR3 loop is CSAPRGYTEAFF. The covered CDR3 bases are TGCAGTGCCCCCAGGGGGTACACTGAA.

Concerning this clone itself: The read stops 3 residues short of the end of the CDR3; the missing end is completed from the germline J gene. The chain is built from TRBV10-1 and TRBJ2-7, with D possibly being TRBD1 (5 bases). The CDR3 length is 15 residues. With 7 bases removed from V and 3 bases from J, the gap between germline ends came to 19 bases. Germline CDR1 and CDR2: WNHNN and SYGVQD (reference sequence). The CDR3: CASTKLMGPIYEQYF. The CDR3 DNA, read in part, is TGCGCCAGCACCAAGCTGATGGGGCCGATCTACGAG.

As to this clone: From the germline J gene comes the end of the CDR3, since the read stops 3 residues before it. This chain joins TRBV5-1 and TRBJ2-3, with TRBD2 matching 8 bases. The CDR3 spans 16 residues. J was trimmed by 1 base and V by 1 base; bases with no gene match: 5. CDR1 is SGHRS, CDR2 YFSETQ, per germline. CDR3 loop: CASSLSPGLGTDTQYF. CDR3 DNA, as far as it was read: TGCGCCAGCAGCTTGAGCCCGGGACTAGGCACAGATACG.

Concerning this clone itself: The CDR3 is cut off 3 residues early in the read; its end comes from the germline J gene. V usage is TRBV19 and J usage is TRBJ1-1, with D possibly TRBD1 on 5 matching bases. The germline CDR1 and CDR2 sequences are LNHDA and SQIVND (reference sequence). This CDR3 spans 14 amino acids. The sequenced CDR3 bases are TGTGCCAGTAGTATGGCCGGAGGGGTAGGAGAA. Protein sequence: CASSMAGGVGE. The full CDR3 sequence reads CASSMAGGVGEAFF.

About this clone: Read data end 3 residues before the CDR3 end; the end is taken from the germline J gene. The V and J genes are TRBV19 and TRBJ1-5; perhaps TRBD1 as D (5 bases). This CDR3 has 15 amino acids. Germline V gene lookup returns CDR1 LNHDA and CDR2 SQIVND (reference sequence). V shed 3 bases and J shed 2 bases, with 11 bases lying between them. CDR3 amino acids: CASSMTGEGNQPQHF. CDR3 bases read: TGTGCCAGTAGTATGACGGGGGAAGGCAATCAGCCC.

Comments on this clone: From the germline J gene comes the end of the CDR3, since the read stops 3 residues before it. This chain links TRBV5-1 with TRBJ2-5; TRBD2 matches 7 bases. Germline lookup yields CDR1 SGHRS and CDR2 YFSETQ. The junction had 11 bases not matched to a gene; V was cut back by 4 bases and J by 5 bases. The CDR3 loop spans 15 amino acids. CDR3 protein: CASSAGLVVRETQYF. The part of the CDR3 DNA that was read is TGCGCCAGCAGCGCCGGACTAGTGGTGAGGGAGACC.

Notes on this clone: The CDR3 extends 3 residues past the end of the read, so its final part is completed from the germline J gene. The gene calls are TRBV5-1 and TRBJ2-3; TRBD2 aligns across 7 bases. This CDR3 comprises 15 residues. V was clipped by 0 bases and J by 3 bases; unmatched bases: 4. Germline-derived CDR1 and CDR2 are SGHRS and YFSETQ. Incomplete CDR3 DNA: TGCGCCAGCAGCTTGGAGCGGGAAAGGACAGATACG. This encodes CASSLERERTDT. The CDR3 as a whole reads CASSLERERTDTQYF.

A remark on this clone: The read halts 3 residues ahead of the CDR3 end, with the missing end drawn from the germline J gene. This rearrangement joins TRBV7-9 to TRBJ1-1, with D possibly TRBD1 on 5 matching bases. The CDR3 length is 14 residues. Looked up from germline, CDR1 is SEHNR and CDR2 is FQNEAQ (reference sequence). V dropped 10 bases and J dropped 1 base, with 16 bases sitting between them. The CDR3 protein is CATQVTGGNTEAFF. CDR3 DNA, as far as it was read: TGTGCCACCCAGGTGACGGGGGGGAACACTGAA.

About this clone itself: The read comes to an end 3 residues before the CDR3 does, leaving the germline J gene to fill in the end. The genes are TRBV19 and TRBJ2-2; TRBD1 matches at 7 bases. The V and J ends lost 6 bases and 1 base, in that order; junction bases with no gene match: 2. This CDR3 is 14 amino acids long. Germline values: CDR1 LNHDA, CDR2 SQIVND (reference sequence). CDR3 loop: CASSRDRNTGELFF. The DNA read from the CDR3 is TGTGCCAGTAGCCGGGACAGGAACACCGGGGAG.

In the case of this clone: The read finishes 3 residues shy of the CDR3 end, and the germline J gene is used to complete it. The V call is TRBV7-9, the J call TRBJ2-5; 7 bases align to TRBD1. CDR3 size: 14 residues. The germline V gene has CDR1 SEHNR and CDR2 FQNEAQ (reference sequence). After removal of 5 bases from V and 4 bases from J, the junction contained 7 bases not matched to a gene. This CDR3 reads CASSPGQLGETQYF. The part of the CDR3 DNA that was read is TGTGCCAGCAGCCCGGGACAGCTGGGAGAGACC.

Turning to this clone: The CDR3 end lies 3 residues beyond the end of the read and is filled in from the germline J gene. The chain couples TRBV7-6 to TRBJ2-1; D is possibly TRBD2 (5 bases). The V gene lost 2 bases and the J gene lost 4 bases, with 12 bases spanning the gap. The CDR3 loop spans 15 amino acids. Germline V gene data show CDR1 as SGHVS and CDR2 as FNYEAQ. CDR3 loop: CASSLRDYLYNEQFF. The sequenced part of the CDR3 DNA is TGTGCCAGCAGCTTAAGAGACTATCTTTACAATGAG. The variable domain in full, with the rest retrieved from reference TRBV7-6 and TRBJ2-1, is GAGVSQSPRYKVTKRGQDVALRCDPISGHVSLYWYRQALGQGPEFLTYFNYEAQQDKSGLPNDRFSAERPEGSISTLTIQRTEQRDSAMYRCASSLRDYLYNEQFFGPGTRLTVL.

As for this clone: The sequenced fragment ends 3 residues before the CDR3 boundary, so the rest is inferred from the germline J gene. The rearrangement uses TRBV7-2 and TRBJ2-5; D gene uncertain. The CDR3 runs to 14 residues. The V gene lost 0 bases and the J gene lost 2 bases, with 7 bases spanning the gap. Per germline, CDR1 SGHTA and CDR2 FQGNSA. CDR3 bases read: TGTGCCAGCAGCTTAGCCAGGAGACAAGAGACC. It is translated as CASSLARRQET. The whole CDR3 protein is CASSLARRQETQYF.

Incomplete CDR3 DNA: TGTGCCAGCAGCCCCGGGACAGCCCCAAACATT. Protein sequence: CASSPGTAPNI. In full, the CDR3 is CASSPGTAPNIQYF. The V and J genes are TRBV7-2 and TRBJ2-4; the match to TRBD1 covers 7 bases. With the read ending 3 residues before the CDR3 end, the germline J gene is used to fill in that end. The CDR3 loop spans 14 amino acids. Per germline, CDR1 SGHTA and CDR2 FQGNSA. With 5 bases clipped from V and 6 bases from J, the junction kept 7 bases outside the gene matches.

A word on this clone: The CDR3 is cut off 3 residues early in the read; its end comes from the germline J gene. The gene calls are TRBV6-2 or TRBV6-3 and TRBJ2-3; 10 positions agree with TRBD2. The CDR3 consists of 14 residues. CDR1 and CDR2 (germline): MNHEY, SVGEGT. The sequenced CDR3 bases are TGTGCCAGCAGTCAACCCAGCGGGGGGGCTTCG. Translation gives CASSQPSGGAS. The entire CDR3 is CASSQPSGGASQYF.